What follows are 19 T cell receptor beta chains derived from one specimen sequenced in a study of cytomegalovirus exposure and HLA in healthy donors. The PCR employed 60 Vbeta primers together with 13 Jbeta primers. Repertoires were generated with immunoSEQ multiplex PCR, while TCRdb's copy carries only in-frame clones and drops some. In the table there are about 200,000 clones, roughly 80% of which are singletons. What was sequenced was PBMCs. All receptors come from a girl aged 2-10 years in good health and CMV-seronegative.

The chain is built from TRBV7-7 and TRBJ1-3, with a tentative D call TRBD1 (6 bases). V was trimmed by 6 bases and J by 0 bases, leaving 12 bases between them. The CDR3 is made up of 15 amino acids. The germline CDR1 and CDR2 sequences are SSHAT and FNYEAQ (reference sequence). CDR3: CASSPGTTSGNTIYF. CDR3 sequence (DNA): TGTGCCAGCAGTCCAGGGACAACCTCTGGAAACACCATATATTTT.

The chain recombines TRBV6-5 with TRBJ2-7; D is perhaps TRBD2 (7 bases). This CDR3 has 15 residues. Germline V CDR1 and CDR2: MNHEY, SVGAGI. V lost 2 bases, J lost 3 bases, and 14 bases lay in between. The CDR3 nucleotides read TGTGCCAGCAGTTACGGGGGGGCGTTTGGCTACGAGCAGTACTTC. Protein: CASSYGGAFGYEQYF.

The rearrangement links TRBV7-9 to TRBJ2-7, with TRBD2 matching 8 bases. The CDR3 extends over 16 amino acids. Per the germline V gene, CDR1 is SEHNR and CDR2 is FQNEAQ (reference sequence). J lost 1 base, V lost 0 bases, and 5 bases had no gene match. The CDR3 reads CASSLAVLAESYEQYF. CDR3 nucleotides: TGTGCCAGCAGCTTAGCAGTACTAGCGGAATCCTACGAGCAGTACTTC. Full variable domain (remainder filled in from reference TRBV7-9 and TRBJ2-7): DTGVSQNPRHKITKRGQNVTFRCDPISEHNRLYWYRQTLGQGPEFLTYFQNEAQLEKSRLLSDRFSAERPKGSFSTLEIQRTEQGDSAMYLCASSLAVLAESYEQYFGPGTRLTVT.

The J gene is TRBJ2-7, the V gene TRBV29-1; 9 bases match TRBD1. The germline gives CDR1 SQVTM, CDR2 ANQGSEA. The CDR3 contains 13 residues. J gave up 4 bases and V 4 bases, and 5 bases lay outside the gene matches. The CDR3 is CSVVGTGLYEQYF. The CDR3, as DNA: TGCAGCGTTGTGGGGACAGGGTTATACGAGCAGTACTTC.

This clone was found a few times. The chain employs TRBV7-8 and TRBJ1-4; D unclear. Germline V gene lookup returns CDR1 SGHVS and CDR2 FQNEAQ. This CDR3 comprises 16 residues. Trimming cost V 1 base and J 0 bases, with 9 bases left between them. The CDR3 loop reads CASSLVAVPTNEKLFF. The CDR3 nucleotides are TGTGCCAGCAGCTTAGTGGCAGTACCAACTAATGAAAAACTGTTTTTT.

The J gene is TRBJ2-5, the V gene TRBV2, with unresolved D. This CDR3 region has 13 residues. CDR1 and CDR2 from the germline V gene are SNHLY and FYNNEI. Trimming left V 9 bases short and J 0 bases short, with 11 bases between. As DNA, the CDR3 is TGTGCCAGGACCCCACTAAACCAAGAGACCCAGTACTTC. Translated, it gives CARTPLNQETQYF.

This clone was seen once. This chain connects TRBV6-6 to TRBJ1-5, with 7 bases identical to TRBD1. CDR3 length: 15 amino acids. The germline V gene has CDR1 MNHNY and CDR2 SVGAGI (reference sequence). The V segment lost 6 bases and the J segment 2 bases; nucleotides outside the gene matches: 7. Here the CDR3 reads CASRHQTGGNQPQHF. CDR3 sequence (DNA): TGTGCCAGCAGACACCAAACAGGGGGCAATCAGCCCCAGCATTTT.

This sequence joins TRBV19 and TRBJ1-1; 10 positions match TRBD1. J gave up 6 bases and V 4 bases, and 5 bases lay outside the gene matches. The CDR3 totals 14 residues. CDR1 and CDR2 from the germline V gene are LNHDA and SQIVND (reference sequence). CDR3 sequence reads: CASSRRQGAAEAFF. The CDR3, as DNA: TGTGCCAGTAGTAGGAGACAGGGGGCGGCTGAAGCTTTCTTT.

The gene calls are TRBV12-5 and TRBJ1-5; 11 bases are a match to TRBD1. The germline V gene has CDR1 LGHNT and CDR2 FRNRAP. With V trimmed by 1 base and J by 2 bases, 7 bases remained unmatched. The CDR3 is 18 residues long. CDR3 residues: CASGLAGTGGYGNQPQHF. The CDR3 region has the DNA TGTGCTAGTGGTTTGGCAGGGACAGGGGGTTATGGCAATCAGCCCCAGCATTTT.

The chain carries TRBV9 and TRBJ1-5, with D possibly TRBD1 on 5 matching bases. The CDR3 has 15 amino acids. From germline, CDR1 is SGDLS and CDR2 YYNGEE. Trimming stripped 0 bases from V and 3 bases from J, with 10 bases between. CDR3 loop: CASSVGSRDNQPQHF. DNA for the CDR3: TGTGCCAGCAGCGTAGGGTCCAGGGACAATCAGCCCCAGCATTTT.

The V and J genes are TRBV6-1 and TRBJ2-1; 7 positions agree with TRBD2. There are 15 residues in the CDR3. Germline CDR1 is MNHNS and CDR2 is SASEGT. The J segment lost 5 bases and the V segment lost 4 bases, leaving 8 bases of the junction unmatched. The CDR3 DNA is TGTGCCAGCAGTGTCCATAGGGGAGGGAACAATGAGCAGTTCTTC. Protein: CASSVHRGGNNEQFF.

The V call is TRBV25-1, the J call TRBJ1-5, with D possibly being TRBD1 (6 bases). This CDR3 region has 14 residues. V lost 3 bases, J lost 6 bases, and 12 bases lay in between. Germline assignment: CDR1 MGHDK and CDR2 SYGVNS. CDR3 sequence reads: CASSDAGVVQPQHF. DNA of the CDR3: TGTGCCAGCAGTGATGCAGGGGTGGTTCAGCCCCAGCATTTT.

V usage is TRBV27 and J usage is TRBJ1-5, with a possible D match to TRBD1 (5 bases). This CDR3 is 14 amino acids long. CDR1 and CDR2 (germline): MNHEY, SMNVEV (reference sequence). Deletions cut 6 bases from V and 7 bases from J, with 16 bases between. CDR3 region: CASSIGGIRQPQHF. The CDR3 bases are TGTGCCAGCAGCATTGGGGGGATTCGCCAGCCCCAGCATTTT.

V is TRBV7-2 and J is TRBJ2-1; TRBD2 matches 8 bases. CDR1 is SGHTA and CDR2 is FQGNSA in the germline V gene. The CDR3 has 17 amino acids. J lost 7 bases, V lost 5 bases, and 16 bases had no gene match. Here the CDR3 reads CASSPLAYLAGMNEQFF. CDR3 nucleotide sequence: TGTGCCAGCAGCCCACTGGCTTATCTAGCGGGTATGAATGAGCAGTTCTTC.

CDR3 region: CASTPGGAGMMKLFF. CDR3 nucleotides: TGTGCCAGCACCCCTGGAGGGGCAGGGATGATGAAACTGTTTTTT. The chain carries TRBV6-1 and TRBJ1-4; the D gene is possibly TRBD1 (5 bases). Germline assignment: CDR1 MNHNS and CDR2 SASEGT. This CDR3 spans 15 amino acids. The V gene lost 7 bases and the J gene lost 11 bases, with 23 bases spanning the gap.

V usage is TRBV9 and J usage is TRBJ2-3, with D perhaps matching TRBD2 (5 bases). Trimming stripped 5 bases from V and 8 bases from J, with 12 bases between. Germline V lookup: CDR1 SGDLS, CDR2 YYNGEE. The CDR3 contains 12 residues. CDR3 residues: CASREEEGTQYF. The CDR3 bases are TGTGCCAGCAGGGAGGAAGAGGGTACGCAGTATTTT.

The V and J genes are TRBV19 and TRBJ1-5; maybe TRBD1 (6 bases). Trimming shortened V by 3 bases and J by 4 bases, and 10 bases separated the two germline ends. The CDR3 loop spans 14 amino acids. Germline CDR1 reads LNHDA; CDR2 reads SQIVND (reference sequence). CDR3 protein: CASSIPQGNQPQHF. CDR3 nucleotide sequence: TGTGCCAGTAGTATCCCACAGGGTAATCAGCCCCAGCATTTT.

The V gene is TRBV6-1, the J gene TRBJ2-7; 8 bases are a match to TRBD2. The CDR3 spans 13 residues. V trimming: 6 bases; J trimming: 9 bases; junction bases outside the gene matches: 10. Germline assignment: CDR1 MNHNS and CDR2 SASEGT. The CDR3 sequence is CASSLLGLAAQYF. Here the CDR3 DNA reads TGTGCCAGCAGCCTTCTTGGACTAGCTGCGCAGTACTTC.

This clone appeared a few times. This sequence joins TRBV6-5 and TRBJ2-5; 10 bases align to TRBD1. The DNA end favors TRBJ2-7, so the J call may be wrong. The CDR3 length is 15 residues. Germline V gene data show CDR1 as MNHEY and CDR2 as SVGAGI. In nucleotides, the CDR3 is TGTGCCAGCAGTACCCGGACAGGGGGATCCTACGAGCAGTACTTC. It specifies CASSTRTGGSYEQYF.